A selection of T cell receptor beta chains follows, all from one sample in a study of blood T cell repertoires in COVID-19. Measured with immunoSEQ multiplex PCR; TCRdb has only the in-frame clones, and not every one. The sample includes a few hundred thousand clones, around nine tenths of them seen just once. The sequencing sample was made of PBMCs or T cells enriched from blood (not recorded which). Receptor source: a woman aged 25-40 years who had been exposed to COVID-19. Each CDR3 is given with its conserved first and last residue. The order of the fields is CDR3 length, D gene, V gene, clone size, J gene, CDR3 protein, CDR3 DNA. The D gene is left open where the match is weak. Where a row states a size, it is once, few, many or the class of an expanded clone; other rows omit it.

>15|-|TRBV7-9|-|TRBJ1-4
CASSLGWPGSEKLFF
TGTGCCAGCAGCTTAGGTTGGCCGGGTAGTGAAAAACTGTTTTTT
>14|TRBD1|TRBV6-5|-|TRBJ1-6
CASRFRDRNSPLHF
TGTGCCAGCAGGTTTCGGGACAGAAATTCACCCCTCCACTTT
>13|-|TRBV27|few|TRBJ1-1
CASSPTVNTEAFF
TGTGCCAGCAGTCCGACAGTGAACACTGAAGCTTTCTTT
>16|-|TRBV24-1|-|TRBJ1-5
CATSDRTGKSNQPQHF
TGTGCCACCAGTGATCGAACAGGGAAGAGCAATCAGCCCCAGCATTTT
>16|TRBD2|TRBV7-9|-|TRBJ2-1
CASSPWGFAGGHEQFF
TGTGCCAGCAGCCCGTGGGGGTTCGCGGGGGGCCATGAGCAGTTCTTC
>13|-|TRBV5-1|once|TRBJ1-2
CASSPRTEYGYTF
TGCGCCAGCAGCCCCCGGACAGAGTATGGCTACACCTTC
>13|TRBD1|TRBV5-1|few|TRBJ1-2
CASAIRDRGSPTF
TGCGCCAGCGCCATTAGGGACAGGGGTTCCCCCACCTTC
>13|-|TRBV18|-|TRBJ1-2
CASSPVGKLGYTF
TGTGCCAGCTCACCAGTCGGGAAGCTTGGCTACACCTTC
>13|-|TRBV5-8|once|TRBJ2-7
CASSLAGTYEQYF
TGTGCCAGCAGCTTGGCAGGGACCTACGAGCAGTACTTC
>14|-|TRBV29-1|-|TRBJ1-1
CSVVPDSSSPKAFF
TGCAGCGTTGTCCCGGACAGCTCAAGCCCTAAAGCTTTCTTT
>18|-|TRBV21-1|-|TRBJ2-3
CASSKNRARAGSTDTQYF
TGTGCCAGCAGCAAAAATAGGGCAAGGGCAGGGAGCACAGATACGCAGTATTTT
>16|TRBD2|TRBV5-4|-|TRBJ2-7
CASTGGGSGGAYEQYF
TGTGCCAGCACCGGGGGTGGTAGCGGGGGAGCCTACGAGCAGTACTTC
>14|-|TRBV5-1|-|TRBJ1-2
CASSLDSTNYGYTF
TGCGCCAGCAGCCTGGACAGCACTAACTATGGCTACACCTTC
>15|-|TRBV27|once|TRBJ1-1
CASSKQTGIGTEAFF
TGTGCCAGCAGCAAACAGACGGGGATTGGAACTGAAGCTTTCTTT
>15|TRBD1|TRBV24-1|-|TRBJ2-7
CATSDPGQGSYEQYF
TGTGCCACCAGTGACCCGGGACAGGGGTCCTACGAGCAGTACTTC
>13|TRBD1|TRBV12-3/TRBV12-4|-|TRBJ2-7
CASSYGRGYEQYF
TGTGCCAGCAGTTACGGCAGGGGGTACGAGCAGTACTTC
>14|TRBD1|TRBV10-2|-|TRBJ1-2
CASRPQGTGYGYTF
TGCGCCAGCAGACCACAGGGGACCGGATATGGCTACACCTTC
>14|-|TRBV18|-|TRBJ1-2
CASSPGQFNYGYTF
TGTGCCAGCTCACCAGGACAGTTTAACTATGGCTACACCTTC
>15|-|TRBV6-6|-|TRBJ1-4
CASISEGGRYEKLFF
TGTGCCAGCATCTCCGAGGGGGGGCGGTACGAAAAACTGTTTTTT
>16|-|TRBV19|-|TRBJ2-6
CASSSRQLLGANVLTF
TGTGCCAGTAGTAGCCGACAGCTTTTGGGGGCCAACGTCCTGACTTTC
>15|TRBD1|TRBV5-1|-|TRBJ1-4
CASSKGTATNEKLFF
TGCGCCAGTTCGAAGGGGACAGCAACTAATGAAAAACTGTTTTTT
>15|-|TRBV30|-|TRBJ1-1
CAWSWSFRGNTEAFF
TGTGCCTGGAGTTGGAGTTTCAGGGGGAACACTGAAGCTTTCTTT
>14|-|TRBV9|-|TRBJ1-2
CASSVATANYGYTF
TGTGCCAGCAGCGTAGCCACAGCTAACTATGGCTACACCTTC
>14|-|TRBV19|few|TRBJ1-3
CASSNPGLRNTIYF
TGTGCCAGTAGTAACCCGGGACTGCGAAACACCATATATTTT
>15|-|TRBV7-9|-|TRBJ1-4
CASSLTRLANEKLFF
TGTGCCAGCAGCCTTACGCGCCTAGCTAATGAAAAACTGTTTTTT
>14|-|TRBV2|-|TRBJ1-6
CASSEGGANSPLHF
TGTGCCAGCAGCGAAGGTGGGGCCAATTCACCCCTCCACTTT
>12|-|TRBV9|-|TRBJ1-1
CASSGRGTEAFF
TGTGCCAGCAGCGGCAGGGGTACTGAAGCTTTCTTT
>11|-|TRBV6-6|-|TRBJ1-4
CASWILGTLFF
TGTGCCAGCTGGATTCTGGGCACACTGTTTTTT
>16|TRBD1|TRBV5-5|-|TRBJ1-1
CASSVGQGRQNTEAFF
TGTGCCAGCAGCGTGGGACAGGGGAGGCAGAACACTGAAGCTTTCTTT
>14|-|TRBV7-8|-|TRBJ1-1
CASSALKMNTEAFF
TGTGCCAGCAGCGCGCTTAAGATGAACACTGAAGCTTTCTTT
>19|TRBD2|TRBV10-3|-|TRBJ2-5
CAISESPSGGIRYQETQYF
TGTGCCATCAGTGAGTCCCCTAGCGGGGGGATTCGGTACCAAGAGACCCAGTACTTC
>19|-|TRBV12-2|-|TRBJ1-3
CASRPECRPFCPSGNTIYF
TGTGCAAGTCGCCCAGAGTGCAGGCCCTTCTGCCCCTCTGGAAACACCATATATTTT
>13|-|TRBV27|-|TRBJ2-7
CASSLQGTYEQYF
TGTGCCAGCAGTTTACAGGGAACCTACGAGCAGTACTTC
>16|-|TRBV24-1|-|TRBJ2-3
CATSDLGADSTDTQYF
TGTGCCACCAGTGATTTGGGGGCAGATAGCACAGATACGCAGTATTTT
>15|-|TRBV5-4|-|TRBJ1-1
CASSSYERGNTEAFF
TGTGCCAGCAGCTCGTATGAGCGGGGAAACACTGAAGCTTTCTTT
>15|-|TRBV6-5|-|TRBJ1-5
CASIQGGLGNQPQHF
TGTGCCAGCATCCAAGGGGGTTTGGGTAATCAGCCCCAGCATTTT
>13|TRBD2|TRBV6-5|few|TRBJ2-3
CATPQAGGDTQYF
TGTGCCACTCCCCAGGCCGGGGGGGATACGCAGTATTTT
>11|-|TRBV20-1|-|TRBJ2-7
CSARRDYEQYF
TGCAGTGCTCGCCGGGACTACGAGCAGTACTTC
>13|TRBD1|TRBV15|-|TRBJ2-3
CATKDRNTDTQYF
TGTGCCACCAAGGACAGGAACACAGATACGCAGTATTTT
>14|-|TRBV27|-|TRBJ2-1
CASSLGSANVEQFF
TGTGCCAGCAGTTTGGGGAGCGCCAACGTTGAGCAGTTCTTC
>15|TRBD1|TRBV18|-|TRBJ2-2
CASSQGQGHTGELFF
TGTGCCAGCTCCCAAGGACAGGGGCATACCGGGGAGCTGTTTTTT
>14|-|TRBV6-5|-|TRBJ1-5
CASSYSMGGQPQHF
TGTGCCAGCAGTTACTCGATGGGGGGTCAGCCCCAGCATTTT
>13|-|TRBV6-5|once|TRBJ1-5
CASSYGVNQPQHF
TGTGCCAGCAGTTACGGAGTCAATCAGCCCCAGCATTTT
>15|TRBD2|TRBV3-1/TRBV3-2|once|TRBJ2-1
CASSRIAGGYNEQFF
TGTGCCAGCAGCCGCATAGCGGGGGGTTACAATGAGCAGTTCTTC
>13|-|TRBV11-2|once|TRBJ1-1
CASSFSQSTEAFF
TGTGCCAGCAGCTTTAGCCAGTCCACTGAAGCTTTCTTT
>12|TRBD2|TRBV12-3/TRBV12-4|few|TRBJ2-3
CASSFSGGATYF
TGTGCCAGCAGTTTCAGCGGGGGGGCGACGTATTTT
>19|-|TRBV19|once|TRBJ2-1
CASSATGGKSGGAPNEQFF
TGTGCCAGTAGTGCGACAGGGGGCAAAAGCGGGGGGGCCCCCAATGAGCAGTTCTTC
>15|TRBD2|TRBV7-2|few|TRBJ2-1
CASSLTLAGEYEQFF
TGTGCCAGCAGCTTAACCCTAGCGGGGGAGTATGAGCAGTTCTTC
>15|-|TRBV15|-|TRBJ1-4
CATSRGDTGNEKLFF
TGTGCCACCAGCAGAGGGGACACTGGCAATGAAAAACTGTTTTTT
>15|-|TRBV29-1|once|TRBJ1-1
CSVAGAGSDDTEAFF
TGCAGCGTCGCAGGGGCAGGGTCGGATGACACTGAAGCTTTCTTT